This T cell receptor beta chain came from a study of blood T cell repertoires in COVID-19. Study-wide context: Whether acute or convalescent, the COVID-19 samples came from the United States, Italy and Spain.

Original processing methods: Researchers report that nucleated cell counts were estimated from reference gene primer amplification. The data were produced by immunoSEQ multiplex PCR, yet TCRdb's version contains in-frame clones alone and is incomplete. That table furnishes V, J and clone size, whereas the DNA furnished D and trimming. The data show about 190,000 clones, about 85% seen once. In germline, CDR1 is LGHDT, CDR2 YNNKEL (reference sequence). V lost 3 bases, J lost 6 bases, and 8 bases stayed unmatched. The CDR3 runs to 16 residues. The material sequenced was peripheral blood. This sequence was found in a man aged 25-45 years with acute or convalescent COVID-19. This chain links TRBV3-1 (or the pseudogene TRBV3-2) with TRBJ2-2, with 9 positions matching TRBD1. The CDR3 loop is CASSQGTGSKAGELFF. CDR3 nucleotides: TGTGCCAGCAGCCAGGGGACAGGGTCGAAAGCCGGGGAGCTGTTTTTT.